One T cell receptor beta chain is described in this entry. Antigen specificity is unknown. Germline and junction disagree at one end, which may indicate a read error. RNA was extracted from bulk tissue without any cell sorting. The data stem from a study of tumor and adjacent non-tumor tissue in lung cancer. About the research overall: There were about twelve adenocarcinoma, 2 squamous cell carcinoma and 1 small cell lung cancer cases. The patients, around 11 men and roughly 5 women, were about 31 to 76 with stage I to III disease. Study outcomes and limitations: In normal lung, the top 100 clones were significantly more dominant than in tumor.

A modified ARM-PCR protocol with three rounds of nested PCR amplified TCRbeta. TCRdb recomputed calls from the multiplex PCR reads with MiXCR, one row per CDR3 protein. The sample gives 70,000 to 90,000 distinct CDR3 sequences, around 75% of which show up once; 13% is in the top ten. The CDR3 loop spans 12 amino acids. The V gene's germline CDR1 is MNHEY and CDR2 SVGEGT. The rearrangement uses TRBV6-2 or TRBV6-3 and TRBJ2-5; D possibly corresponds to TRBD1 (6 bases). The specimen sequenced was lung tumor tissue. This clonotype was sampled from a woman aged 45-59 years with non-small cell lung cancer. The CDR3 region is CASSGRGGTRYF. In DNA, the CDR3 is TGTGCCAGCAGTGGCAGGGGTGGGACCCGGTACTTC.